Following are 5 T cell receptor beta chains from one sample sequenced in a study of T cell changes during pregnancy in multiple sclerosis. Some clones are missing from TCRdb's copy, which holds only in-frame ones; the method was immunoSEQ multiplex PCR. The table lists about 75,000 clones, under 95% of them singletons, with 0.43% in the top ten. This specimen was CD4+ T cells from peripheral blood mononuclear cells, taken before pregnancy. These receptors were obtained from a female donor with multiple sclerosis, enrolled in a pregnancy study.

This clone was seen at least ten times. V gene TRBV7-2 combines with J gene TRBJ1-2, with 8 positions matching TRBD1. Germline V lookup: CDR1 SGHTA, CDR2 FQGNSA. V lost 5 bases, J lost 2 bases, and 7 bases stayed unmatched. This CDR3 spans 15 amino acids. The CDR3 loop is CASSPRQGINYGYTF. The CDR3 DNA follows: TGTGCCAGCAGCCCCCGACAGGGGATAAACTATGGCTACACCTTC.

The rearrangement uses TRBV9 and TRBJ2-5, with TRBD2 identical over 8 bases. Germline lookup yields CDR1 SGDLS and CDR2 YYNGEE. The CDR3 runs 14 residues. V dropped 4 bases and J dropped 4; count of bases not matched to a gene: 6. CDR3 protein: CASSPGGPRETQYF. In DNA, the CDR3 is TGTGCCAGCAGCCCGGGGGGGCCTCGAGAGACCCAGTACTTC.

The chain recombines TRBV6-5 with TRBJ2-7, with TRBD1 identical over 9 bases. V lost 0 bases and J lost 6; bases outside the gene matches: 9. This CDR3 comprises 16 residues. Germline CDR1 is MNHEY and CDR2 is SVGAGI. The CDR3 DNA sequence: TGTGCCAGCAGTTACTCCCGGAAACAGGGGGCTTCCGAGCAGTACTTC. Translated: CASSYSRKQGASEQYF.

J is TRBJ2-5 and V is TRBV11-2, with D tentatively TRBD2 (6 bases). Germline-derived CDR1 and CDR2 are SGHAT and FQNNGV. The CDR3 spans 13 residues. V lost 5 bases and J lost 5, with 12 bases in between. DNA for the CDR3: TGTGCCAGCAGCCAGACTAGTCGGGAGACCCAGTACTTC. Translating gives CASSQTSRETQYF.

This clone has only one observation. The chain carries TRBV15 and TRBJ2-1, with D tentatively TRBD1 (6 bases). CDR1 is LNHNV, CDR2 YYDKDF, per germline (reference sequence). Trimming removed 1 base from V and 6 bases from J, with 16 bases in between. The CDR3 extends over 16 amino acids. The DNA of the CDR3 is TGTGCCACCAGCAGAGGGGGACACCGAGCAGTCAATGAGCAGTTCTTC. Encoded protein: CATSRGGHRAVNEQFF.